One sample yielded the 21 T cell receptor beta chains listed below, sequenced in a study of blood T cell repertoires in COVID-19 (dated by TCRdb to the early 2020s). To prepare the library, the immunoSEQ multiplex PCR assay was applied. TCRdb holds this immuneACCESS table with in-frame rearrangements only. Some clones are missing; in checked studies, unresolved V genes explain under half, and the rest has no known cause. The sample includes tens of thousands of clones, with around nine tenths observed a single time. The ten largest clonotypes hold 1.2% of the sample. The sequenced sample consisted of peripheral blood. The receptors originated from a woman between 55 and 75 years old with acute or convalescent COVID-19.

This chain uses TRBV5-1 with TRBJ1-4; 8 positions agree with TRBD1. CDR1 and CDR2 from the germline V gene are SGHRS and YFSETQ. The CDR3 is 16 residues long. The V gene end was trimmed by 4 bases and the J gene end by 3 bases; junction bases not matched to a gene: 8. The CDR3 is CASSLDRASPNEKLFF. CDR3 coding DNA: TGCGCCAGCAGCCTGGACAGGGCTTCGCCTAATGAAAAACTGTTTTTT. The full variable domain, completed using reference TRBV5-1 and TRBJ1-4, is KAGVTQTPRYLIKTRGQQVTLSCSPISGHRSVSWYQQTPGQGLQFLFEYFSETQRNKGNFPGRFSGRQFSNSRSEMNVSTLELGDSALYLCASSLDRASPNEKLFFGSGTQLSVL.

This chain's CDR3 is CASNQSGLAVVV. The CDR3 DNA sequence: TGCGCCAGCAATCAATCGGGACTAGCGGTAGTCGTC. The chain combines TRBV10-2 with TRBJ2-7, with 11 bases matching TRBD2. The V gene's germline CDR1 is WSHSY and CDR2 SAAADI. The length of the CDR3 is 12 residues.

This chain uses TRBV30 with TRBJ1-4, with D perhaps TRBD1 (6 bases). This CDR3 has 15 residues. Trimming removed 5 bases from V and 3 bases from J, with 16 bases in between. Germline assignment: CDR1 GTSNPN and CDR2 SVGIG (reference sequence). The CDR3 spells CAWSIGGASNEKLFF. In nucleotides, the CDR3 is TGTGCCTGGTCAATCGGGGGGGCTTCTAATGAAAAACTGTTTTTT.

This clone was picked up one time. The chain is built from TRBV13 and TRBJ1-5, with a possible D match to TRBD1 (5 bases). CDR1 is PRHDT, CDR2 FYEKMQ, per germline (reference sequence). V shed 3 bases and J shed 6 bases, with 12 bases lying between them. The CDR3 is 14 residues long. The DNA of the CDR3 is TGTGCCAGCAGCTTCGGGCAGGGCAGTCAGCCCCAGCATTTT. Translated, it gives CASSFGQGSQPQHF.

CDR3 in DNA: TGTGCCAGCAGTTACGCGGGCTCCGGGGATACGCAGTATTTT. Translating it yields CASSYAGSGDTQYF. The chain links TRBV6-5 to TRBJ2-3, with D possibly matching TRBD2 (5 bases). This CDR3 has 14 amino acids. Trimming cost V 2 bases and J 6 bases, with 12 bases left between them. Looked up from germline, CDR1 is MNHEY and CDR2 is SVGAGI.

J is TRBJ1-1 and V is TRBV5-4; D not resolved. With 4 bases removed from V and 10 bases from J, the gap between germline ends came to 17 bases. Per germline, CDR1 SGHNT and CDR2 YYREEE (reference sequence). The length of the CDR3 is 13 residues. This chain's CDR3 is CASSIGEPEGAFF. The CDR3 DNA reads as TGTGCCAGCAGCATCGGAGAGCCTGAGGGAGCTTTCTTT.

The sample holds a few counts of this clone. As DNA, the CDR3 is TGTGCCAGCAGTTCTACGGGACAGGGGGCGGCTAACTATGGCTACACCTTC. Residues: CASSSTGQGAANYGYTF. The genes are TRBV27 and TRBJ1-2, with TRBD1 matching over 12 bases. Germline trimming cut 4 bases from V and 0 bases from J; bases unmatched to any gene: 6. Looked up from germline, CDR1 is MNHEY and CDR2 is SMNVEV (reference sequence). This CDR3 is built from 17 residues.

This sequence joins TRBV7-2 and TRBJ1-5; TRBD1 is a possible D gene (5 bases). The CDR3 is 16 residues long. V was cut by 4 bases and J by 7 bases, with 20 bases left in between. Germline V gene lookup returns CDR1 SGHTA and CDR2 FQGNSA. CDR3 amino acids: CASSSAGQGLGQPQHF. In nucleotides, the CDR3 is TGTGCCAGCAGCTCCGCCGGCCAGGGATTGGGGCAGCCCCAGCATTTT.

This chain uses TRBV5-4 with TRBJ2-1; 7 positions match TRBD2. Trimming took 0 bases from V and 9 from J; bases not matched to a gene: 9. The germline gives CDR1 SGHNT, CDR2 YYREEE (reference sequence). This CDR3 comprises 15 residues. The CDR3 sequence: CASSLAGGRQGEQFF. The CDR3 DNA reads TGTGCCAGCAGCTTGGCGGGGGGAAGGCAGGGTGAGCAGTTCTTC.

The CDR3 protein is CASSSGLGEKLFF. CDR3 nucleotide sequence: TGCGCCAGCAGCTCCGGACTTGGGGAAAAACTGTTTTTT. J is TRBJ1-4 and V is TRBV5-1; no definite D call. This CDR3 spans 13 amino acids. Per the germline V gene, CDR1 is SGHRS and CDR2 is YFSETQ. V shed 3 bases and J shed 8 bases, with 11 bases lying between them.

The chain recombines TRBV6-5 with TRBJ1-6; 9 bases align to TRBD1. The CDR3 is made up of 15 amino acids. CDR1 is MNHEY and CDR2 is SVGAGI in the germline V gene. The V gene end was trimmed by 6 bases and the J gene end by 9 bases; junction bases not matched to a gene: 9. CDR3 protein: CASRPRQGVGSPLHF. The CDR3, as DNA: TGTGCCAGCAGACCACGACAGGGGGTAGGTTCACCCCTCCACTTT.

The chain employs TRBV7-2 and TRBJ2-1; TRBD2 matches 7 bases. CDR1 and CDR2 (germline): SGHTA, FQGNSA. This CDR3 is 18 amino acids long. V lost 0 bases and J lost 4; bases outside the gene matches: 12. CDR3 in amino acids: CASSLAGGRPLLYNEQFF. DNA for the CDR3: TGTGCCAGCAGCTTAGCTGGCGGGAGACCCCTACTATACAATGAGCAGTTCTTC.

The rearrangement uses TRBV5-5 and TRBJ1-5; no clear D gene. There are 14 residues in the CDR3. V shed 1 base and J shed 1 base, with 6 bases lying between them. In germline, CDR1 is SGHKS, CDR2 YYEKEE (reference sequence). CDR3 DNA: TGTGCCAGCAGCTTGAGGGAGAGCAATCAGCCCCAGCATTTT. This sequence encodes CASSLRESNQPQHF.

The chain combines TRBV11-3 with TRBJ2-3; 9 bases line up with TRBD1. Germline V CDR1 and CDR2: SGHNT, YENEEA. V shed 5 bases and J 5 bases; nucleotides not matched to a gene: 2. CDR3 length: 13 residues. CDR3 bases: TGTGCCAGCAGCCAGGGACAGGGAGATACGCAGTATTTT. Translated: CASSQGQGDTQYF.

This clone appeared a single time. This sequence joins TRBV7-9 and TRBJ1-1, with 7 positions matching TRBD1. V shed 3 bases and J 5 bases; nucleotides not matched to a gene: 9. Germline V gene lookup returns CDR1 SEHNR and CDR2 FQNEAQ (reference sequence). The CDR3 contains 15 residues. The chain's CDR3 is CASSLQGGGGTEAFF. The CDR3 region has the DNA TGTGCCAGCAGCTTGCAGGGGGGTGGTGGGACTGAAGCTTTCTTT.

The rearrangement joins TRBV11-2 to TRBJ1-2; TRBD1 agrees at 12 bases. The CDR3 consists of 17 residues. The V gene's germline CDR1 is SGHAT and CDR2 FQNNGV. The ends lost 2 bases at V and 5 bases at J; junction bases unmatched: 9. CDR3 residues: CASSLPKGQGARYGYTF. The CDR3 bases are TGTGCCAGCAGCTTACCTAAGGGACAGGGGGCGCGGTATGGCTACACCTTC. The whole variable domain, filled in from reference TRBV11-2 and TRBJ1-2, reads EAGVAQSPRYKIIEKRQSVAFWCNPISGHATLYWYQQILGQGPKLLIQFQNNGVVDDSQLPKDRFSAERLKGVDSTLKIQPAKLEDSAVYLCASSLPKGQGARYGYTFGSGTRLTVV.

In DNA, the CDR3 is TGTGCCAGCTCTCCGGGTGCTGGGACAGGAGCCGCTGGGGGAGCTTTCTTT. Its translation is CASSPGAGTGAAGGAFF. The chain recombines TRBV18 with TRBJ1-1, with TRBD1 matching over 8 bases. This CDR3 spans 17 amino acids. With V trimmed by 6 bases and J by 10 bases, 22 bases remained unmatched. Per germline, CDR1 KGHSH and CDR2 LQKENI.

This clone occurred a few times. The chain uses TRBV28 and TRBJ1-5; 7 positions match TRBD1. The ends lost 6 bases at V and 3 bases at J; junction bases unmatched: 2. The CDR3 length is 13 residues. CDR1 MDHEN and CDR2 SYDVKM come from the germline V gene. The CDR3, as DNA: TGTGCCAGCAGAGGGACAGCCAATCAGCCCCAGCATTTT. This translates into CASRGTANQPQHF.

This chain's CDR3 is CASSYVGTKETQYF. CDR3 sequence (DNA): TGTGCCAGCAGTTACGTCGGGACAAAAGAGACCCAGTACTTC. The rearrangement links TRBV6-5 to TRBJ2-5; the D gene is possibly TRBD1 (6 bases). Germline-derived CDR1 and CDR2 are MNHEY and SVGAGI. CDR3 length equals 14 residues. V lost 2 bases and J lost 3, with 10 bases in between.

The rearrangement uses TRBV27 and TRBJ2-3; perhaps TRBD2 as D (5 bases). The CDR3 has 17 residues. CDR1 and CDR2 from the germline V gene are MNHEY and SMNVEV (reference sequence). The ends were cut back, 3 bases at V and 2 bases at J, with 18 bases in the middle. CDR3 DNA: TGTGCCAGCAGTTTTGGGCCCCGGGATTTTGACACAGATACGCAGTATTTT. Protein sequence: CASSFGPRDFDTDTQYF.

This clone was counted a single time. The chain has TRBV7-2 and TRBJ2-7, with D perhaps matching TRBD2 (6 bases). This CDR3 is built from 14 residues. Deletions cut 2 bases from V and 4 bases from J, with 12 bases between. Germline values: CDR1 SGHTA, CDR2 FQGNSA. CDR3 DNA: TGTGCCAGCAGCTTATACGGAGGGCCTTACGAGCAGTACGTC. Translated: CASSLYGGPYEQYV.